This T cell receptor beta chain was profiled in a study of Ad26.COV2.S vaccination and SARS-CoV-2 variants (dated by TCRdb to the early 2020s). Looking at the study overall: Vaccine-arm donors were drawn from COV1001, a multicentre, randomized, double-blind, placebo-controlled phase I-IIa trial of Ad26.COV2.S in healthy adults. Dosing of Ad26.COV2.S was intramuscular, at either 5x10^10 or 1x10^11 viral particles, delivered as one shot or as two shots spaced 56 days apart. TCRbeta repertoire sequencing served as the tool for gauging how specific and how broad the SARS-CoV-2-reactive T cell receptors were following Ad26.COV2.S vaccination. The TCR-sequenced set comprised around 32 samples: 19 Ad26.COV2.S vaccine recipients, 5 placebo recipients and 8 SARS-CoV-2 convalescent individuals. Trial participants were randomized into five groups of five: low-dose or high-dose Ad26.COV2.S given once or twice, or placebo on both occasions. Blinding of investigators to trial group allocation was maintained during experiments and outcome assessment. General findings and caveats noted by the study authors: Spike-specific TCR breadth was higher in Ad26.COV2.S recipients than in placebo recipients (P = 0.0014). Vaccine and placebo recipients had similar non-spike TCR breadth, a finding consistent with the vaccine containing only spike. The authors noted that total T cell responses may have been underestimated by the TCR breadth and depth analyses. The study was not powered to compare responses between vaccine doses or regimens. After vaccination, spike-specific CD8+ and CD4+ T cell responses were reported to show substantial breadth.

TCRbeta CDR3 regions were sequenced with the immunoSEQ Assay. After extraction, genomic DNA underwent amplification by bias-controlled multiplex PCR, followed by high-throughput sequencing. The paper's processing steps were these. To quantify the absolute abundance of every unique TCRbeta CDR3 region, sequences were collapsed and filtered. T cell fraction was estimated by normalizing TCRbeta template counts to usable DNA, which was measured by amplifying reference genes present in all nucleated cells. Repertoire TCRs were annotated as SARS-CoV-2-specific by exact matching of V gene, CDR3 amino acid sequence and J gene to a known reactive TCR set. The reference SARS-CoV-2 TCR set was derived from MIRA and filtered for enrichment in COVID-19-positive ImmuneCODE repertoires, a step that removed public or cross-reactive TCRs. Using the MIRA antigens, annotated TCRs were further analysed by specific ORF or by position within an ORF. Breadth was defined as the number of annotated unique rearrangements divided by the total number of unique productive rearrangements, and depth was defined as the summed frequency of the annotated unique rearrangements. TCR breadth was compared between groups using two-sided Wilcoxon rank-sum tests. TCRdb limited this immuneACCESS table to in-frame rearrangements with V and J called. A share of clones is missing; checked studies link under half to unresolved V genes, and the rest is unexplained. From that table come the V and J calls and clone size; the DNA was used to work out D and trimming. This sample holds 440,000 or so clones; roughly 88% were observed only once. The ten largest clones capture around 4.5% of the sample.

As encoded in the germline V gene, CDR1 is MDHEN while CDR2 is SYDVKM. From the cysteine up to the phenylalanine, the CDR3 has a length of 17 residues. Just CDR3 DNA is preserved here, 51 bases in frame from base 1. Relative to germline, V is 3 bases shorter and J is 3 bases shorter, with 21 bases between their ends. As to this clone: The target of this receptor is not known. No base quality values were provided; no much bigger clone lies one nucleotide off.

Reading the label with the study, this specimen's treatment or condition is: some 20 received Ad26.COV2.S at low or high dose, single or two shots; about five received placebo; per-sample allocation not given. For vaccine and placebo recipients, the sequenced repertoires came from samples collected on day 63 after the first injection. Cohort 1b enrolled 25 adults aged 18-55 years at a single site in Boston, USA, between 29 July and 7 August 2020. Ad26.COV2.S was a replication-incompetent adenovirus type 26 vector expressing a prefusion-stabilized SARS-CoV-2 spike protein from the original Wuhan strain.

In this chain, TRBV28 is recombined with TRBJ2-7; the D gene cannot be resolved reliably. The sample was peripheral blood, taken in a trial of Ad26.COV2.S vaccine versus placebo. The receptor was derived from a person between 18 and 59 years old who received the Ad26.COV2.S COVID-19 vaccine or a placebo. The sequenced DNA: TGTGCCAGCAGTTTCTTTGGGGTGAGACACCATTTCTACGAGCAGTACTTC. This is translated as CASSFFGVRHHFYEQYF.